This T cell receptor (beta chain) was recovered during a study of vaccination and CD4 T cells after COVID-19. Across the whole study: Cells were stimulated with overlapping spike peptide pools from SARS-CoV-2, HCoV-NL63, HCoV-OC43 and HCoV-229E.

Concerning this clonotype itself: Its antigen remains unidentified.

Sequenced with the Oncomine TCR Beta short-read assay was DNA taken from cultured CD4+ T cells. The authors extracted genomic DNA from cultured CD4+ T cells. TCRdb re-derived calls from the PCR reads in MiXCR, one entry per CDR3 protein. The sample includes about 9,100 distinct CDR3 sequences, more than 65% seen only once; the top ten take roughly 38%. In germline, CDR1 is MNHEY, CDR2 SMNVEV (reference sequence). After removal of 4 bases from V and 4 bases from J, the junction contained 8 bases not matched to a gene. The CDR3 loop spans 16 amino acids. As to treatment: roughly 10-day PBMC culture with coronavirus spike peptide pools or control peptides (ViraFEST assay).

The genes are TRBV27 and TRBJ2-2; 8 bases map to TRBD1. The receptor was isolated from a human donor who had recovered from COVID-19. The material sequenced was CD4+ T cells from blood, cultured in vitro. CDR3 sequence reads: CASSSGQGPFTGELFF. The CDR3 bases are TGTGCCAGCAGTTCAGGACAGGGCCCGTTCACCGGGGAGCTGTTTTTT.